This is a list of T cell receptor beta chains from one sample in a study of blood T cell repertoires in COVID-19. Produced via immunoSEQ multiplex PCR; TCRdb's table is partial and in-frame only. The repertoire holds about 110,000 clones, with 70% to 90% as singletons. The material sequenced was peripheral blood. Receptors were obtained from a man in his forties with acute or convalescent COVID-19. CDR3s include the opening cysteine and the closing phenylalanine or tryptophan. The order of the fields is J gene, V gene, D gene, clone size, CDR3 DNA, CDR3 protein. The D gene is left open where the match is weak. Clone size, where shown, is once, few, many, or a class for clones that have expanded.

j_gene: TRBJ1-3; v_gene: TRBV7-9; d_gene: NA; abundance: NA; CDR3nt: TGTGCCAGCAGCTTTCGACAGAACTCTGGAAACACCATATATTTT; CDR3aa: CASSFRQNSGNTIYF
j_gene: TRBJ2-2; v_gene: TRBV4-3; d_gene: TRBD2; abundance: NA; CDR3nt: TGCGCCAGCAGCCAACGGCGGGGGTACACCGGGGAGCTGTTTTTT; CDR3aa: CASSQRRGYTGELFF
j_gene: TRBJ2-7; v_gene: TRBV29-1; d_gene: TRBD1; abundance: NA; CDR3nt: TGCAGCGCCCGGGGGACAGGCGCCCTTTCCTACGAGCAGTACTTC; CDR3aa: CSARGTGALSYEQYF
j_gene: TRBJ1-1; v_gene: TRBV19; d_gene: NA; abundance: NA; CDR3nt: TGTGCCAGTAGTATAGGAACAGGTAAAGCTTTCTTT; CDR3aa: CASSIGTGKAFF
j_gene: TRBJ2-3; v_gene: TRBV7-3; d_gene: TRBD1; abundance: NA; CDR3nt: TGTGCCAGCAGCTTGATGAGACCCGGGACAGGGCATACAGATACGCAGTATTTT; CDR3aa: CASSLMRPGTGHTDTQYF
j_gene: TRBJ1-2; v_gene: TRBV20-1; d_gene: NA; abundance: few; CDR3nt: TGCAGTGTTAAAGATCGGTCCGATTTC; CDR3aa: CSVKDRSDF
j_gene: TRBJ2-3; v_gene: TRBV6-1; d_gene: TRBD2; abundance: NA; CDR3nt: TGTGCCAGCAGTGAAGCTACGGGAGGCAGCACAGATACGCAGTATTTT; CDR3aa: CASSEATGGSTDTQYF
j_gene: TRBJ1-1; v_gene: TRBV30; d_gene: NA; abundance: NA; CDR3nt: TGTGCCTGGAGGACGAGCAGGGTGAACACTGAAGCTTTCTTT; CDR3aa: CAWRTSRVNTEAFF
j_gene: TRBJ2-7; v_gene: TRBV5-4; d_gene: NA; abundance: few; CDR3nt: TGTGCCAGCAGCCCCGGGACAATCTACGAGCAGTACTTC; CDR3aa: CASSPGTIYEQYF
j_gene: TRBJ2-3; v_gene: TRBV7-3; d_gene: TRBD2; abundance: once; CDR3nt: TGTGCCAGCAGCTTGGGGGGGTTATGGGACACAGATACGCAGTATTTT; CDR3aa: CASSLGGLWDTDTQYF
j_gene: TRBJ2-7; v_gene: TRBV5-6; d_gene: NA; abundance: NA; CDR3nt: TGTGCCAGCAGCTTGTGGCTAGTAGTGTATGAGCAGTACTTC; CDR3aa: CASSLWLVVYEQYF
j_gene: TRBJ2-3; v_gene: TRBV4-1; d_gene: TRBD2; abundance: NA; CDR3nt: TGCGCCAGCAGCCAGCCGGGACTAGCGGGAGGGCCATGGGGAGATACGCAGTATTTT; CDR3aa: CASSQPGLAGGPWGDTQYF
j_gene: TRBJ2-4; v_gene: TRBV29-1; d_gene: TRBD1; abundance: once; CDR3nt: TGCAGCGTTGAACCGTCCAGGGGGCAGTCCAAAAACATTCAGTACTTC; CDR3aa: CSVEPSRGQSKNIQYF
j_gene: TRBJ1-3; v_gene: TRBV3-1/TRBV3-2; d_gene: TRBD1; abundance: few; CDR3nt: TGTGCCAGCAGCCAGAGGACAGGCGGAAACACCATATATTTT; CDR3aa: CASSQRTGGNTIYF
j_gene: TRBJ2-7; v_gene: TRBV7-9; d_gene: TRBD2; abundance: NA; CDR3nt: TGTGCCAGCAGCTTGACTAGCATCCACGAGCAGTACTTC; CDR3aa: CASSLTSIHEQYF
j_gene: TRBJ2-7; v_gene: TRBV28; d_gene: TRBD1; abundance: NA; CDR3nt: TGTGCCAGCAGTGCGACAGGGGCGGGGTACGAGCAGTACTTC; CDR3aa: CASSATGAGYEQYF
j_gene: TRBJ2-5; v_gene: TRBV27; d_gene: TRBD2; abundance: NA; CDR3nt: TGTGCCAGCAGTTTAATGGCGGGAGTGGAGACCCAGTACTTC; CDR3aa: CASSLMAGVETQYF
j_gene: TRBJ2-1; v_gene: TRBV19; d_gene: NA; abundance: NA; CDR3nt: TGTGCCAGTAGTATAGTAACCTACAATGAGCAGTTCTTC; CDR3aa: CASSIVTYNEQFF
j_gene: TRBJ1-2; v_gene: TRBV5-1; d_gene: TRBD1; abundance: NA; CDR3nt: TGCGCCAGCAGCACGGGACAGGGTACGATTAAACAGGGCTACACCTTC; CDR3aa: CASSTGQGTIKQGYTF
j_gene: TRBJ1-6; v_gene: TRBV12-2; d_gene: NA; abundance: NA; CDR3nt: TGTGCAAGTCGCTTAGGGACATCCTATAATTCACCCCTCCACTTT; CDR3aa: CASRLGTSYNSPLHF
j_gene: TRBJ1-1; v_gene: TRBV6-4; d_gene: TRBD1; abundance: NA; CDR3nt: TGTGCCAGCACGACAGGGTGGGACTTTAACACTGAAGCTTTCTTT; CDR3aa: CASTTGWDFNTEAFF
j_gene: TRBJ2-3; v_gene: TRBV7-9; d_gene: NA; abundance: few; CDR3nt: TGTGCCAGCAGCTCAGCAGCCACCCCCCGGGGTACGCAGTATTTT; CDR3aa: CASSSAATPRGTQYF
j_gene: TRBJ2-5; v_gene: TRBV5-5; d_gene: NA; abundance: NA; CDR3nt: TGTGCCAGCAGCTTGTTTAACAGCCAAGAGACCCAGTACTTC; CDR3aa: CASSLFNSQETQYF
j_gene: TRBJ2-3; v_gene: TRBV7-9; d_gene: TRBD2; abundance: NA; CDR3nt: TGTGCCAGCAGCGGTGGGACTAGCGGGTTCTCAGATACGCAGTATTTT; CDR3aa: CASSGGTSGFSDTQYF
j_gene: TRBJ1-4; v_gene: TRBV6-1; d_gene: TRBD1; abundance: NA; CDR3nt: TGTGCCAGCAGTGACCCCAGGGGGTCTAATGAAAAACTGTTTTTT; CDR3aa: CASSDPRGSNEKLFF
j_gene: TRBJ2-1; v_gene: TRBV18; d_gene: NA; abundance: NA; CDR3nt: TGTGCCAGCTCAACTTCTTCGGACATTCTGAATGAGCAGTTCTTC; CDR3aa: CASSTSSDILNEQFF
j_gene: TRBJ2-7; v_gene: TRBV7-9; d_gene: NA; abundance: NA; CDR3nt: TGTGCCAGCAGCCAACGGGCCCGGGAATGGGAGGAGCAGTACTTC; CDR3aa: CASSQRAREWEEQYF
j_gene: TRBJ2-5; v_gene: TRBV2; d_gene: NA; abundance: NA; CDR3nt: TGTGCCAGCAGTGTCCCGAGGATGTCCAGAGGGACCCAGTACTTC; CDR3aa: CASSVPRMSRGTQYF